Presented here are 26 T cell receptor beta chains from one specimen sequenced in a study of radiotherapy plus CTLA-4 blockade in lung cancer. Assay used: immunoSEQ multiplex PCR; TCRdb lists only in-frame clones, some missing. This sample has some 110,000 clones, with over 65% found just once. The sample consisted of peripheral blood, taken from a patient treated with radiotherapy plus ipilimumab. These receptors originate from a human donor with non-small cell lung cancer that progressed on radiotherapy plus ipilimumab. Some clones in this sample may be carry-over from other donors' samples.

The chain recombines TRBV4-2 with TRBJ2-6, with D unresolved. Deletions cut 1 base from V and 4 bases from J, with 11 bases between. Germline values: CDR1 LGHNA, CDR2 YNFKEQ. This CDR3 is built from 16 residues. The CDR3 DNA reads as TGTGCCAGCAGCCAAGGAGAAGCGTCCGGGGCCAACGTCCTGACTTTC. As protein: CASSQGEASGANVLTF.

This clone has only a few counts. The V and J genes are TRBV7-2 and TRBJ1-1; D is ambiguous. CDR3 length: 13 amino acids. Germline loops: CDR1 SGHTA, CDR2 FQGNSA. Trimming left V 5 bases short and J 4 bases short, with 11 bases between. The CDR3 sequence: CASSAETATEAFF. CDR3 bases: TGTGCCAGCAGCGCGGAGACGGCCACTGAAGCTTTCTTT.

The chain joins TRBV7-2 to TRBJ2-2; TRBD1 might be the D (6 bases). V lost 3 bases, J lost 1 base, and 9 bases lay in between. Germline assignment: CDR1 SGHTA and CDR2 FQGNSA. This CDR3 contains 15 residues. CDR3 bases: TGTGCCAGCAGCTTTGTAGGGGGGAACACCGGGGAGCTGTTTTTT. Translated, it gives CASSFVGGNTGELFF.

The CDR3 loop is CASSRTQDHNEQFF. CDR3 bases: TGTGCCAGCAGTCGGACACAGGACCACAATGAGCAGTTCTTC. The chain combines TRBV25-1 with TRBJ2-1; tentatively, D is TRBD1 (5 bases). CDR3 size: 14 residues. V lost 5 bases and J 5 bases, leaving 13 bases between the germline ends. Germline V gene sequence: CDR1 MGHDK, CDR2 SYGVNS.

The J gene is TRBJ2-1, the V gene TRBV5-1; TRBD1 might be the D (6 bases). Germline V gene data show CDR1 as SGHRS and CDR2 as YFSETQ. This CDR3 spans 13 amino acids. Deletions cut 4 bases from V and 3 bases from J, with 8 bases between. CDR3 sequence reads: CASSKQGYNEQFF. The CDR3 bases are TGCGCCAGCAGCAAACAGGGCTACAATGAGCAGTTCTTC. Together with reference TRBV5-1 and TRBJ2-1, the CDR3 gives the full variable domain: KAGVTQTPRYLIKTRGQQVTLSCSPISGHRSVSWYQQTPGQGLQFLFEYFSETQRNKGNFPGRFSGRQFSNSRSEMNVSTLELGDSALYLCASSKQGYNEQFFGPGTRLTVL.

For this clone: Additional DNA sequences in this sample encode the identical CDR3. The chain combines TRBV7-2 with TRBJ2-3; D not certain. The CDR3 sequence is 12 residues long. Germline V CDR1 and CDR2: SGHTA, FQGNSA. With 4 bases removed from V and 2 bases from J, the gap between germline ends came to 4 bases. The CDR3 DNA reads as TGTGCCAGCAGCTCCATCACAGATACGCAGTATTTT. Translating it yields CASSSITDTQYF.

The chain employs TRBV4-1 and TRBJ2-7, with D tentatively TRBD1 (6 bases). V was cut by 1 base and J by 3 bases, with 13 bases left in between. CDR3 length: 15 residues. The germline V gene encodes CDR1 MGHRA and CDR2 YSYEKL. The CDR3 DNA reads TGCGCCAGCAGCCAAGGGACAGCAAAGATCTACGAGCAGTACTTC. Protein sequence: CASSQGTAKIYEQYF.

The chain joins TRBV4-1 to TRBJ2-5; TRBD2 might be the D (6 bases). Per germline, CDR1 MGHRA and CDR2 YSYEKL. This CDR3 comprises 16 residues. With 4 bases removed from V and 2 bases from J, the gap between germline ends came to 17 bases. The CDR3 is CASSPVGRAGQETQYF. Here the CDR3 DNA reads TGCGCCAGCAGCCCCGTTGGGCGGGCGGGACAAGAGACCCAGTACTTC.

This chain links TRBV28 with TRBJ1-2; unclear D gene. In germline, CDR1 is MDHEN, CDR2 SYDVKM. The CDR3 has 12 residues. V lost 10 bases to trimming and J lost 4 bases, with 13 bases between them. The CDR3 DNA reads TGTGCCACTCAGGAGAGGAGCTATGGCTACACCTTC. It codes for CATQERSYGYTF.

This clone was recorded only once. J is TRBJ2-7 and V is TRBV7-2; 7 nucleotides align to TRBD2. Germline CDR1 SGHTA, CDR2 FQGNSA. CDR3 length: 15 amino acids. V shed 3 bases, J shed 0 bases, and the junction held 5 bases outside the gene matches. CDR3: CASSFGGGFSYEQYF. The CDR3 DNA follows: TGTGCCAGCAGCTTTGGGGGGGGTTTCTCCTACGAGCAGTACTTC.

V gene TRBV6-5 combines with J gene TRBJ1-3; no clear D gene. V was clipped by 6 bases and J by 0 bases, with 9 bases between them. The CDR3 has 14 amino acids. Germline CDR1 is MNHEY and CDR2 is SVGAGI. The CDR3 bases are TGTGCCAGCAGGCGAATGGCCTCTGGAAACACCATATATTTT. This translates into CASRRMASGNTIYF.

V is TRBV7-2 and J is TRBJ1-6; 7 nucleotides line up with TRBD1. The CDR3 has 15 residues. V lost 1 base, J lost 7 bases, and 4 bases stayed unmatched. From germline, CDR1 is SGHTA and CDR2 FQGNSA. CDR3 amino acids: CASSLGRGQNSPLHF. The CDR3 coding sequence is TGTGCCAGCAGCTTAGGGAGGGGGCAGAATTCACCCCTCCACTTT.

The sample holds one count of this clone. CDR3 DNA sequence: TGTGCCAGTAGTATATCCGGGACAGGGAGTCTTCAGCCCCAGCATTTT. Translating it yields CASSISGTGSLQPQHF. This chain links TRBV19 with TRBJ1-5, with TRBD1 identical over 9 bases. The trim removed 2 bases at V and 6 bases at J, leaving 8 bases unmatched. From germline, CDR1 is LNHDA and CDR2 SQIVND (reference sequence). The CDR3 covers 16 residues.

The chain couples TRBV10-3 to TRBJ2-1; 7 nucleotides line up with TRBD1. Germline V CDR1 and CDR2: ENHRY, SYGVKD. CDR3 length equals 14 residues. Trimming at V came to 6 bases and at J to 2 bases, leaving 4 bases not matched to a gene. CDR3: CAIRKGATYNEQFF. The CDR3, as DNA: TGTGCCATCAGGAAGGGGGCAACCTACAATGAGCAGTTCTTC.

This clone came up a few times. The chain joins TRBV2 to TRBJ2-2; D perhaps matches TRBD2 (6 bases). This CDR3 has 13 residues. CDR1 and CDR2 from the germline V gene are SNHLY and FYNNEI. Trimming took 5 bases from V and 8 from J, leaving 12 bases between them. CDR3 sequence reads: CASSRGVAGELFF. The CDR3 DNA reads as TGTGCCAGCAGTCGCGGGGTGGCTGGGGAGCTGTTTTTT.

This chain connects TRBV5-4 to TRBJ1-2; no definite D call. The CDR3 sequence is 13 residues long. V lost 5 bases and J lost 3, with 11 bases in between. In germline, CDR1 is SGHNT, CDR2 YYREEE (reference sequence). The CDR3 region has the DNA TGTGCCAGCAGGTCGGACCGATACTATGGCTACACCTTC. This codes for CASRSDRYYGYTF. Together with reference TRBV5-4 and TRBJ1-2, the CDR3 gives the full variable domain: ETGVTQSPTHLIKTRGQQVTLRCSSQSGHNTVSWYQQALGQGPQFIFQYYREEENGRGNFPPRFSGLQFPNYSSELNVNALELDDSALYLCASRSDRYYGYTFGSGTRLTVV.

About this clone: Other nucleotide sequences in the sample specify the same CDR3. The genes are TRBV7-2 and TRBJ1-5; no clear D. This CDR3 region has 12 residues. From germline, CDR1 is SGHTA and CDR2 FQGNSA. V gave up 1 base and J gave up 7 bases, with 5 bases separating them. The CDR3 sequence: CASSLGGQPQHF. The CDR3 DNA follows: TGTGCCAGCAGCTTAGGCGGCCAGCCCCAGCATTTT.

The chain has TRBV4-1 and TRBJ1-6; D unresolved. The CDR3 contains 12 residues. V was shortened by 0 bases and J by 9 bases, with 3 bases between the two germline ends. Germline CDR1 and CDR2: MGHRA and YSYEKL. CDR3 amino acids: CASSQESSPLHF. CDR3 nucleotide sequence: TGCGCCAGCAGCCAAGAATCTTCACCCCTCCACTTT.

CDR3 sequence (DNA): TGCGCCAGCAGCTTGGGCGACCCCAACTATGGCTACACCTTC. As protein: CASSLGDPNYGYTF. The genes are TRBV5-1 and TRBJ1-2; D ambiguous. Germline CDR1 reads SGHRS; CDR2 reads YFSETQ. This CDR3 has 14 amino acids. V dropped 0 bases and J dropped 2 bases, with 8 bases sitting between them. Using reference TRBV5-1 and TRBJ1-2 for the parts outside the CDR3, the full variable domain is KAGVTQTPRYLIKTRGQQVTLSCSPISGHRSVSWYQQTPGQGLQFLFEYFSETQRNKGNFPGRFSGRQFSNSRSEMNVSTLELGDSALYLCASSLGDPNYGYTFGSGTRLTVV.

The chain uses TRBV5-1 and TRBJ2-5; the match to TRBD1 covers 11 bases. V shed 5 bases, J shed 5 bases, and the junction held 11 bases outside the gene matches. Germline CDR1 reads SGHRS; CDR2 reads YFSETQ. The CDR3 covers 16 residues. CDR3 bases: TGCGCCAGCAGTTTCGGGACAGGGGGTCGATTGGAGACCCAGTACTTC. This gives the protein CASSFGTGGRLETQYF.

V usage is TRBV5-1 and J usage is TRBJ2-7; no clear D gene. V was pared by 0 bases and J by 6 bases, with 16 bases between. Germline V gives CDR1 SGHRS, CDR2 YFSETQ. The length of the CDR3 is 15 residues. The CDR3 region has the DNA TGCGCCAGCAGCTTGGAAGCCGGGCTAGAATCCGAGCAGTACTTC. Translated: CASSLEAGLESEQYF.

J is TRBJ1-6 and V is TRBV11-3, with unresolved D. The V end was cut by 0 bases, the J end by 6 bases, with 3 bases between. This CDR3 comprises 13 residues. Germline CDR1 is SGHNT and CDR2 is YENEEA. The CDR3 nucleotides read TGTGCCAGCAGCTTAGACAGTAATTCACCCCTCCACTTT. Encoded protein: CASSLDSNSPLHF.

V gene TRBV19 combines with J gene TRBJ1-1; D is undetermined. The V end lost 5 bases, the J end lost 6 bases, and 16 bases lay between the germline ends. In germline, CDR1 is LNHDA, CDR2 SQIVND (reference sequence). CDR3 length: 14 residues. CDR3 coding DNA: TGTGCCAGTAGTTCGGTAGTGTCGTCCGCTGAAGCTTTCTTT. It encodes CASSSVVSSAEAFF.

CDR3: CASSFQGGFMEQYF. CDR3 nucleotide sequence: TGTGCCAGCAGCTTTCAGGGAGGGTTCATGGAGCAGTACTTC. This chain joins TRBV13 and TRBJ2-7, with TRBD2 identical over 7 bases. Germline lookup yields CDR1 PRHDT and CDR2 FYEKMQ (reference sequence). The CDR3 spans 14 residues. Trimming cost V 3 bases and J 7 bases; bases outside gene matches: 9.

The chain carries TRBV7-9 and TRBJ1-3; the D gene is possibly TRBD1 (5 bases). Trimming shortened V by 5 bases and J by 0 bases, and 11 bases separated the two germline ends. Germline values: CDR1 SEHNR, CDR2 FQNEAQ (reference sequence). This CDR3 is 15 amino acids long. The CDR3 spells CASSLRDVSGNTIYF. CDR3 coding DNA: TGTGCCAGCAGCCTCCGGGACGTCTCTGGAAACACCATATATTTT.

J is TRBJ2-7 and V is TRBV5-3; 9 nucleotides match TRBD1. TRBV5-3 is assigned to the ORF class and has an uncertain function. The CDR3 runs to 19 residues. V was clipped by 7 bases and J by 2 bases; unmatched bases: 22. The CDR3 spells CARFGSHYISDRGPYEQYF. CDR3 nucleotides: TGTGCCAGATTTGGTTCGCACTATATTTCGGACAGGGGACCCTACGAGCAGTACTTC.